The 21 T cell receptor beta chains reported below all come from one sample, sequenced in a study of blood T cells in healthy people across ages. A second PCR of 7 to 11 cycles used a sample-barcoded 5' primer and a J-beta primer mix. TCRdb itself ran the 5' RACE reads through MiXCR, one entry per CDR3 protein. Seen here are about 1.6 million distinct CDR3 sequences, roughly 30% observed once, and the top ten hold approximately 10%. Sequencing was carried out using blood. The receptor set was obtained from a woman younger than 45 in good health.

This clonotype was found many times. The chain uses TRBV29-1 and TRBJ2-4; TRBD1 matches 8 bases. With 6 bases clipped from V and 7 bases from J, the junction kept 5 bases outside the gene matches. The germline gives CDR1 SQVTM, CDR2 ANQGSEA. The CDR3 has 12 amino acids. CDR3 sequence (DNA): TGCAGCGTAACAGGGGGGACGAACATTCAGTACTTC. It is translated as CSVTGGTNIQYF.

Here the CDR3 DNA reads TGCAGTGCTTTCAGACAGGGTAACGGCTACACCTTC. Encoded protein: CSAFRQGNGYTF. The gene calls are TRBV20-1 and TRBJ1-2; 7 positions match TRBD1. The length of the CDR3 is 12 residues. Germline assignment: CDR1 DFQATT and CDR2 SNEGSKA (reference sequence). J lost 8 bases, V lost 5 bases, and 8 bases had no gene match.

Concerning this clonotype itself: One end of the junction fails to match germline, which may point to a read error. The rearrangement joins TRBV19 to TRBJ2-1, with D possibly matching TRBD2 (6 bases). Germline CDR1 is LNHDA and CDR2 is SQIVND (reference sequence). This CDR3 has 15 amino acids. CDR3 nucleotide sequence: TGTGCCAGTAGTACCTTTAGGGACTTTGGCAATGAGCGGTTCTTC. Translating gives CASSTFRDFGNERFF.

The table lists this clonotype with a few counts. The V call is TRBV27, the J call TRBJ2-7; 9 nucleotides match TRBD1. Germline CDR1 is MNHEY and CDR2 is SMNVEV (reference sequence). Trimming took 0 bases from V and 3 from J; bases not matched to a gene: 3. This CDR3 is 15 amino acids long. CDR3 protein: CASSLSGQGLYEQYF. The CDR3 DNA reads as TGTGCCAGCAGTTTATCGGGACAGGGACTCTACGAGCAGTACTTC.

Notes on this clonotype: The DNA is left out, because the CDR3 cannot be placed on it with certainty; the CDR3 is given as TCRdb lists it. The chain couples TRBV20-1 to TRBJ2-5; the D call of TRBD1 is as the table states it, not checked on the DNA. The germline V gene has CDR1 DFQATT and CDR2 SNEGSKA (reference sequence). 20 amino acids form the CDR3, both terminal residues included. The chain's CDR3 is CSAATSVPGELFFGEETQYF.

The V call is TRBV2, the J call TRBJ1-2; D is undetermined. V lost 2 bases and J lost 3, with 19 bases in between. CDR1 and CDR2 (germline): SNHLY, FYNNEI. This CDR3 contains 17 residues. The CDR3 protein is CASSEWPTKSNYYGYTF. The CDR3 nucleotides are TGTGCCAGCAGTGAATGGCCTACCAAGTCCAACTACTATGGCTACACCTTC.

A word on this clonotype: At one end the junction does not follow the germline gene, possibly because of a read error. The V call is TRBV7-3, the J call TRBJ2-3; D possibly matches TRBD1 or TRBD2 (5 bases each). Germline V gives CDR1 SGHTA, CDR2 FQGTGA. The CDR3 contains 14 residues. The CDR3 DNA sequence: TGTGCCAGCAGCGTTCGGGATCTGACAGATATGCAGTATTTT. Its protein is CASSVRDLTDMQYF.

The chain is built from TRBV7-9 and TRBJ2-1; D may be TRBD2 (5 bases). V gave up 3 bases and J gave up 0 bases, with 9 bases separating them. The CDR3 is made up of 15 amino acids. CDR1 is SEHNR and CDR2 is FQNEAQ in the germline V gene (reference sequence). The CDR3 loop reads CASSFWETSYNEQFF. CDR3 nucleotide sequence: TGTGCCAGCAGCTTCTGGGAGACCTCCTACAATGAGCAGTTCTTC. The whole variable domain, filled in from reference TRBV7-9 and TRBJ2-1, reads DTGVSQNPRHKITKRGQNVTFRCDPISEHNRLYWYRQTLGQGPEFLTYFQNEAQLEKSRLLSDRFSAERPKGSFSTLEIQRTEQGDSAMYLCASSFWETSYNEQFFGPGTRLTVL.

This clonotype has more than one count but fewer than ten. This sequence joins TRBV10-3 and TRBJ2-1; TRBD1 aligns across 10 bases. V lost 6 bases to trimming and J lost 2 bases; unmatched junction nucleotides: 4. Per the germline V gene, CDR1 is ENHRY and CDR2 is SYGVKD. The CDR3 length is 15 residues. The DNA for the CDR3 is TGTGCCATCAGGCCGGGACAGGGGACCTACAATGAGCAGTTCTTC. As protein: CAIRPGQGTYNEQFF.

This sequence joins TRBV6-5 and TRBJ2-6; D gene uncertain. The germline V gene has CDR1 MNHEY and CDR2 SVGAGI. The CDR3 is made up of 15 amino acids. Trimming stripped 0 bases from V and 4 bases from J, with 7 bases between. As DNA, the CDR3 is TGTGCCAGCAGTTACTCGGGTGGGGGGGCCAACGTCCTGACTTTC. Translation: CASSYSGGGANVLTF.

Comments on this clonotype: Given a much more abundant clone one base away, this may be a read error. This chain uses TRBV4-1 with TRBJ2-4, with D unclear. The CDR3 totals 13 residues. CDR1 MGHRA and CDR2 YSYEKL come from the germline V gene. The V and J ends lost 6 bases and 0 bases respectively, with 6 bases between them. In DNA form, the CDR3 reads TGCGCCAGCAGTACGGCAGCCAAAAACATTCAGTACTTC. Amino acid sequence: CASSTAAKNIQYF.

This clonotype has ten or more counts. The chain employs TRBV4-2 and TRBJ2-1; TRBD2 aligns across 8 bases. From germline, CDR1 is LGHNA and CDR2 YNFKEQ. Unmatched junction bases numbered 5, after V lost 0 bases and J lost 1 base. The CDR3 has 17 residues. The CDR3 loop reads CASSQEGRGGSYNEQFF. CDR3 nucleotide sequence: TGTGCCAGCAGCCAAGAAGGCCGGGGGGGGTCCTACAATGAGCAGTTCTTC.

This clonotype was seen a few times. The chain recombines TRBV27 with TRBJ2-7; D may be TRBD1 (5 bases). The CDR3 runs to 15 residues. Trimming removed 5 bases from V and 5 bases from J, with 19 bases in between. Germline-derived CDR1 and CDR2 are MNHEY and SMNVEV (reference sequence). The chain's CDR3 is CASSPTRALGNEQYF. CDR3 sequence (DNA): TGTGCCAGCAGTCCCACCAGGGCGCTGGGCAACGAGCAGTACTTC.

This clonotype was observed a single time. The chain recombines TRBV6-1 with TRBJ2-5; D possibly corresponds to TRBD1 (5 bases). Germline V gene data show CDR1 as MNHNS and CDR2 as SASEGT. Trimming left V 7 bases short and J 3 bases short, with 12 bases between. The CDR3 sequence is 13 residues long. CDR3 sequence (DNA): TGTGCCAGCAAACAGACAGTTAAAGAGACCCAGTACTTC. This translates into CASKQTVKETQYF.

This clonotype was seen only a few times. The rearrangement links TRBV5-4 to TRBJ2-1; D ambiguous. Per the germline V gene, CDR1 is SGHNT and CDR2 is YYREEE (reference sequence). There are 15 residues in the CDR3. Between the trimmed V and J ends, which lost 3 bases and 0 bases, there was a span of 10 bases. As DNA, the CDR3 is TGTGCCAGCAGCTCGGATTTGAGCTCCTACAATGAGCAGTTCTTC. The encoded protein is CASSSDLSSYNEQFF.

The chain is built from TRBV20-1 and TRBJ2-2, with 12 bases fitting TRBD2. The V and J ends lost 5 bases and 5 bases, in that order; junction bases with no gene match: 3. CDR3 length: 14 amino acids. The germline CDR1 and CDR2 sequences are DFQATT and SNEGSKA (reference sequence). CDR3 residues: CSAPLAGGTGELFF. The CDR3 DNA reads as TGCAGTGCTCCACTAGCGGGAGGAACCGGGGAGCTGTTTTTT.

This clonotype was counted at least ten times. This sequence joins TRBV10-2 and TRBJ2-1; 11 positions agree with TRBD1. V lost 5 bases to trimming and J lost 7 bases; unmatched junction nucleotides: 7. The CDR3 has 15 residues. Germline CDR1 and CDR2: WSHSY and SAAADI. The CDR3 protein is CASSLGQGALNEQFF. DNA for the CDR3: TGCGCCAGCAGTCTCGGACAGGGGGCCTTGAATGAGCAGTTCTTC.

V gene TRBV29-1 combines with J gene TRBJ2-5, with TRBD2 matching 13 bases. V shed 4 bases and J 9 bases; nucleotides not matched to a gene: 8. The germline V gene encodes CDR1 SQVTM and CDR2 ANQGSEA. The CDR3 spans 14 residues. The CDR3 DNA is TGCAGCGTTGCCCCGGGACTAGCGGGGATGGCCCAGTACTTC. Its protein is CSVAPGLAGMAQYF.

The V call is TRBV27, the J call TRBJ2-6; 11 nucleotides match TRBD1. V shed 5 bases, J shed 2 bases, and the junction held 5 bases outside the gene matches. In germline, CDR1 is MNHEY, CDR2 SMNVEV (reference sequence). This CDR3 is 17 amino acids long. DNA for the CDR3: TGTGCCAGCAGTATTTGGACAGGGGGCCCTGGGGCCAACGTCCTGACTTTC. Translation gives CASSIWTGGPGANVLTF. Variable domain in full (rest from reference TRBV27 and TRBJ2-6): EAQVTQNPRYLITVTGKKLTVTCSQNMNHEYMSWYRQDPGLGLRQIYYSMNVEVTDKGDVPEGYKVSRKEKRNFPLILESPSPNQTSLYFCASSIWTGGPGANVLTFGAGSRLTVL.

The chain has TRBV4-1 and TRBJ1-2, with D unclear. V was cut by 0 bases and J by 4 bases, with 12 bases left in between. This CDR3 is built from 15 residues. Germline lookup yields CDR1 MGHRA and CDR2 YSYEKL. CDR3 region: CASSQDLGTGYGYTF. The CDR3 nucleotides are TGCGCCAGCAGCCAAGATTTAGGTACTGGCTATGGCTACACCTTC.

The chain couples TRBV11-2 to TRBJ2-7; TRBD1 matches at 8 bases. Losses at the gene ends were 5 bases for V and 3 bases for J; bases not matched to a gene: 6. CDR1 and CDR2 from the germline V gene are SGHAT and FQNNGV. The CDR3 has 14 amino acids. CDR3 sequence (DNA): TGTGCCAGCAGCCCGGACAGGGAAAACTACGAGCAGTACTTC. Protein sequence: CASSPDRENYEQYF. The whole variable domain, remainder taken from reference TRBV11-2 and TRBJ2-7, is EAGVAQSPRYKIIEKRQSVAFWCNPISGHATLYWYQQILGQGPKLLIQFQNNGVVDDSQLPKDRFSAERLKGVDSTLKIQPAKLEDSAVYLCASSPDRENYEQYFGPGTRLTVT.